This TCR beta chain came from a study of T cell repertoires in cytomegalovirus infection. One entry per CDR3 protein results from TCRdb running MiXCR on the reads. This table holds 450,000 to 600,000 distinct CDR3 sequences, about 10% found once. The CDR3 has 15 amino acids. Trimming left V 2 bases short and J 3 bases short, with 12 bases between. This clonotype has a count of ten or more. Sequenced sample: PBMCs. This receptor was taken from a human donor in good health (CMV status not recorded). Some clones in this sample may be carry-over from other donors' samples. V is TRBV12-3 or TRBV12-4 and J is TRBJ2-3; D perhaps matches TRBD2 (5 bases). The CDR3, as DNA: TGTGCCAGCAGTTTATTCCGGGATCGGACAGATACGCAGTATTTT. As protein: CASSLFRDRTDTQYF.